This TCR beta chain stems from a study of CD8 T cells in Susac syndrome. Study information: When blood was drawn, patients with Susac syndrome were on intravenous immunoglobulin alone, on corticosteroids, or therapy-naive. Notes on the study in general: As the study acknowledged, the number of individuals in its TCR sequencing and HLA analysis was relatively small.

With respect to this clonotype: Antigen: not known.

After extraction with the RNeasy kit, 0.5 to 1 ug of the RNA was reverse transcribed using random hexamers. An immunoSEQ multiplex PCR generated amplified TCR beta CDR3 products spanning 54 Vbeta and 13 Jbeta. TCRdb recomputed calls from the immunoSEQ multiplex PCR reads with MiXCR, one row per CDR3 protein. This repertoire shows approximately 190,000 distinct CDR3 sequences, 91% found once; its top ten account for about 0.1%. Germline V gene data show CDR1 as SGHRS and CDR2 as YFSETQ. The CDR3 is 16 residues long. Trimming stripped 1 base from V and 4 bases from J, with 17 bases between. This clonotype was obtained from a human donor with Susac syndrome. The chain employs TRBV5-1 and TRBJ2-5, with D unclear. Material for sequencing was CD4+ T cells from PBMCs. CDR3 nucleotide sequence: TGCGCCAGCAGCTTGTTCGGGTTGTCAGAGGCAGAGACCCAGTACTTC. Amino acid sequence: CASSLFGLSEAETQYF.